In its sample, the clone carrying this T cell receptor beta chain was seen a few times. The sample is drawn from a study of identical twins. The germline V gene encodes CDR1 SEHNR and CDR2 FQNEAQ (reference sequence). The CDR3 has 17 amino acids. V shed 3 bases and J 2 bases; nucleotides not matched to a gene: 9. TCRdb redid the calling of the 5' RACE reads with MiXCR, one entry per CDR3 protein. The sample gives 520,000 or so distinct CDR3 sequences, under 25% of which show up once; around 0.9% is in the top ten. This sample also belongs to another study, concerning T cells expressing NK-cell markers. That report adds: Sorted CD3+CD56+NKG2C+, CD3+CD56+NKG2C- and CD3+CD56-NKG2C+ T cells supplied TCR beta repertoires.

This chain uses TRBV7-9 with TRBJ2-3; TRBD1 agrees at 9 bases. The TCR comes from a woman aged 18-35 years in good health. The source material was CD4+ T cells sorted from blood. The chain's CDR3 is CASSFTPGTGYTDTQYF. The CDR3 DNA sequence: TGTGCCAGCAGCTTTACACCCGGGACAGGGTACACAGATACGCAGTATTTT.